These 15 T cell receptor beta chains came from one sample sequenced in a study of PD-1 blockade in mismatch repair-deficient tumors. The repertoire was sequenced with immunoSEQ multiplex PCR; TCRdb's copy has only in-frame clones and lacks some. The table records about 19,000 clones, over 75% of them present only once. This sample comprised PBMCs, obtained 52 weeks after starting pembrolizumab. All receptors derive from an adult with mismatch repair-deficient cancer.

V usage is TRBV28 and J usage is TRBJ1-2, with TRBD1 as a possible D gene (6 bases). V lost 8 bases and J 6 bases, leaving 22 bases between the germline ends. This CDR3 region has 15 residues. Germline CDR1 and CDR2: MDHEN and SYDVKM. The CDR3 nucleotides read TGTGCCAGCCGAAGCCCACAGGGCATTTCACATGGCTACACCTTC. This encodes CASRSPQGISHGYTF.

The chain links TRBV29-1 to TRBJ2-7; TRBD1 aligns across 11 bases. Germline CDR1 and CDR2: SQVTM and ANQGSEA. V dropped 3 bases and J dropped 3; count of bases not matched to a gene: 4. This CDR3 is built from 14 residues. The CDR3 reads CSVDGDRGDYEQYF. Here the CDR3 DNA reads TGCAGCGTTGATGGGGACAGGGGGGACTACGAGCAGTACTTC.

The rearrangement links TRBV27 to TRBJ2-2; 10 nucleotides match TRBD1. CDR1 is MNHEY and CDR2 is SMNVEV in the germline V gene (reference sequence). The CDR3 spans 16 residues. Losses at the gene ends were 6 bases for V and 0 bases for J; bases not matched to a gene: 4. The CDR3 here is CASRDRGSPNTGELFF. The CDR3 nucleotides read TGTGCCAGCAGGGACAGGGGGAGCCCGAACACCGGGGAGCTGTTTTTT.

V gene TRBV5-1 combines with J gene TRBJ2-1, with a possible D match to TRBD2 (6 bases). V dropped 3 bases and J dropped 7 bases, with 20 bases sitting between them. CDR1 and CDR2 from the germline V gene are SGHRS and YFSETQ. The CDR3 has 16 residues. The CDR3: CASSSLSGLRENEQFF. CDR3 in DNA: TGCGCCAGCAGCTCCCTCTCGGGACTCCGAGAGAATGAGCAGTTCTTC.

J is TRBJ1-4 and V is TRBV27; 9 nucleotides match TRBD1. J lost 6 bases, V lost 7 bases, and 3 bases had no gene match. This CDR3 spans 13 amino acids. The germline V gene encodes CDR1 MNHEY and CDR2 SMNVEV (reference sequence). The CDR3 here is CASKTGGDEKLFF. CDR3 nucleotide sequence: TGTGCCAGCAAGACAGGGGGTGATGAAAAACTGTTTTTT.

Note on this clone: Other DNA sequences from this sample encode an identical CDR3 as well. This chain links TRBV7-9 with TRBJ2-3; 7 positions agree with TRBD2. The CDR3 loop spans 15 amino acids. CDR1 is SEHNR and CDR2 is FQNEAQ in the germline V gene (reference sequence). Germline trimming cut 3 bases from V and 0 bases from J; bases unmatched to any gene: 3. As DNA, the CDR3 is TGTGCCAGCAGCTTGCGCGGGGGTAGCACAGATACGCAGTATTTT. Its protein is CASSLRGGSTDTQYF.

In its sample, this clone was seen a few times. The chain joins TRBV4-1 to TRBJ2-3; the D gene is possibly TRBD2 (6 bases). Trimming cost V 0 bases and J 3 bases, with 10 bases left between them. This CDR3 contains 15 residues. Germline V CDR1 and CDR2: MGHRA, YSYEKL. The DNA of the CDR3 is TGCGCCAGCAGCCAAGAAGGGAGGATGACAGATACGCAGTATTTT. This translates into CASSQEGRMTDTQYF.

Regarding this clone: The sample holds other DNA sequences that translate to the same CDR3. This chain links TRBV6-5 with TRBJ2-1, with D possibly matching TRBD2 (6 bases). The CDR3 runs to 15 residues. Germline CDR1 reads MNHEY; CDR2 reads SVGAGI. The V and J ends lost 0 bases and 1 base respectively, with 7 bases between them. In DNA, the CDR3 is TGTGCCAGCAGTTACTCGGGGGGTTCCTACAATGAGCAGTTCTTC. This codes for CASSYSGGSYNEQFF.

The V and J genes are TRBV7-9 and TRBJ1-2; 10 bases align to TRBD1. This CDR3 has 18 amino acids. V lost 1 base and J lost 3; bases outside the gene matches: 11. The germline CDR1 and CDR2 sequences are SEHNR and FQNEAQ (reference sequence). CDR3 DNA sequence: TGTGCCAGCAGCTTAGTTTCGGGACAGGGGTGGAAGGACTATGGCTACACCTTC. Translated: CASSLVSGQGWKDYGYTF.

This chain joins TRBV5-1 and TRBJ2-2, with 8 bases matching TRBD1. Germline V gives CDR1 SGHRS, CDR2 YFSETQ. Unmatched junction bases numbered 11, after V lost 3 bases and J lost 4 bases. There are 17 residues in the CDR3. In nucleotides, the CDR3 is TGCGCCAGCAGCTCGACAGGGGAGGCCGATTCCACCGGGGAGCTGTTTTTT. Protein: CASSSTGEADSTGELFF.

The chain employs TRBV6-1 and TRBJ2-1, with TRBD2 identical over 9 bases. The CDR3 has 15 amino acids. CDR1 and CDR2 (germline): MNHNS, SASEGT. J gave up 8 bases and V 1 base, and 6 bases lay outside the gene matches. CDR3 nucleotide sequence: TGTGCCAGCAGTGAAGATGGAGCGGGAGGTGATGAGCAGTTCTTC. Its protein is CASSEDGAGGDEQFF.

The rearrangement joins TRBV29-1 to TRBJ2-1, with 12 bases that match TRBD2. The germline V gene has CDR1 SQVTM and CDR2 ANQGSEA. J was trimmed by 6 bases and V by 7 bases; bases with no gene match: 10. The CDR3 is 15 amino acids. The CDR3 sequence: CSGASSGRGGNEQFF. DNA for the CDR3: TGCAGCGGTGCCTCTAGCGGGAGGGGGGGCAATGAGCAGTTCTTC.

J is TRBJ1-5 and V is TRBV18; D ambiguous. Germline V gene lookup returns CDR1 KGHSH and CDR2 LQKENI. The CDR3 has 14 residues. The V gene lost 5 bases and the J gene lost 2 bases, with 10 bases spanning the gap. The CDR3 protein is CASSVREGNQPQHF. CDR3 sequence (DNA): TGTGCCAGCTCAGTGCGGGAGGGCAATCAGCCCCAGCATTTT.

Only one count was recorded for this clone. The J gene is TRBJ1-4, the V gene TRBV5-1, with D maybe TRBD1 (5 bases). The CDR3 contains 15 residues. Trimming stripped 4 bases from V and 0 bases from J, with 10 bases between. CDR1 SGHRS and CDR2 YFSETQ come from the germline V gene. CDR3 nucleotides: TGCGCCAGCAGCATAGGGGTCTCAACTAATGAAAAACTGTTTTTT. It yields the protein CASSIGVSTNEKLFF. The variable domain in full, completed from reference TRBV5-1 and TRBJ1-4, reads KAGVTQTPRYLIKTRGQQVTLSCSPISGHRSVSWYQQTPGQGLQFLFEYFSETQRNKGNFPGRFSGRQFSNSRSEMNVSTLELGDSALYLCASSIGVSTNEKLFFGSGTQLSVL.

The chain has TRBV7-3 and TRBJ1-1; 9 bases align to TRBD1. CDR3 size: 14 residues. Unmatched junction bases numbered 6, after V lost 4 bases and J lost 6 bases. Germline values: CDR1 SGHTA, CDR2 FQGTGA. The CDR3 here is CASSSTRQGAEAFF. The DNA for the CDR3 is TGTGCCAGCAGCTCAACTCGACAGGGGGCTGAAGCTTTCTTT.